These T cell receptor beta chains were read from a single sample in a study of blood T cell repertoires in COVID-19. Only in-frame clones appear in the TCRdb table, and some are missing; sequencing was by immunoSEQ multiplex PCR. The table records approximately 110,000 clones, around 89% of them present only once. The sequencing sample was made of peripheral blood. The source is a human donor in a cohort sampled during active COVID-19. CDR3s include the opening cysteine and the closing phenylalanine or tryptophan. A D gene is named only where the DNA matches it firmly. A clone size is listed for some rows: how often the clone was seen (once, few, many), or a class if it is expanded.

clone size	V gene	D gene	CDR3 protein
once	TRBV24-1	TRBD1	CATRDRGLNEQFF
-	TRBV10-2	-	CASSVTDNQPQHF
-	TRBV9	-	CASTPGGELFF
-	TRBV6-2/TRBV6-3	-	CASSYFPWGREQYF
once	TRBV3-1/TRBV3-2	-	CASSQVASYDEQFF
-	TRBV6-2/TRBV6-3	-	CASSLDRNNQPQHF
-	TRBV5-4	-	CASSLAGGLPYEQYF
once	TRBV5-1	TRBD2	CASSLEWGGEQFF
once	TRBV19	-	CASRGGEKLFF
-	TRBV3-1/TRBV3-2	-	CASSQGGRGPSF
-	TRBV5-1	-	CASSPGQINSPLHF
-	TRBV6-1	-	CASSEGETSYGYTF
-	TRBV2	TRBD1	CASSERRTGKEKLFF
-	TRBV5-1	TRBD1	CASSSRTGGGYGYTF
-	TRBV21-1	-	CASSKARGAPAGGAGANVLTF
-	TRBV7-2	TRBD1	CASSLARVDRGYNEQFF
-	TRBV7-8	-	CASSLALRGGSGNTIYF